Shown below are 5 T cell receptor beta chains from a single sample sequenced in a study of T-cell reconstitution after alpha-beta-depleted transplantation in children. Researchers prepared the TCRbeta library using unique molecular identifiers, the study reports. TCRdb fed the PCR reads into MiXCR, producing one record per CDR3 protein. The sample gives around 200,000 distinct CDR3 sequences, around 7% of which show up once; about 2.9% is in the top ten. Sequenced here: PBMCs from the stem cell graft donor, sampled from the stem cell graft. These receptor sequences come from a human donor who donated a stem cell graft to a child with Wiskott-Aldrich syndrome.

In its sample, this clonotype was seen many times. The chain is built from TRBV15 and TRBJ2-5, with a tentative D call TRBD1 (5 bases). V shed 5 bases and J shed 6 bases, with 19 bases lying between them. This CDR3 contains 15 residues. Germline CDR1 and CDR2: LNHNV and YYDKDF (reference sequence). The CDR3 DNA reads TGTGCCACCAGCTACACCACAGGTTTGGAGCAGACCCAGTACTTC. Translated, it gives CATSYTTGLEQTQYF. The whole variable domain, filled in from reference TRBV15 and TRBJ2-5, reads DAMVIQNPRYQVTQFGKPVTLSCSQTLNHNVMYWYQQKSSQAPKLLFHYYDKDFNNEADTPDNFQSRRPNTSFCFLDIRSPGLGDTAMYLCATSYTTGLEQTQYFGPGTRLLVL.

For this clonotype: A read error may be the cause here, since a much bigger clone is one base away. V is TRBV7-9 and J is TRBJ2-7, with D perhaps matching TRBD1 (5 bases). The CDR3 extends over 15 amino acids. The germline V and J ends were trimmed by 5 bases and 1 base, with 15 bases remaining between them. Germline V gene lookup returns CDR1 SEHNR and CDR2 FQNEAQ (reference sequence). Written as DNA, the CDR3 is TGTGCCAGCAGCCCCGGCAGGGTATTATCCTACGAGCAGTACTTC. This codes for CASSPGRVLSYEQYF.

This clonotype has at least ten counts. This chain uses TRBV6-6 with TRBJ2-5; D is uncertain. The CDR3 spans 13 residues. The germline V gene encodes CDR1 MNHNY and CDR2 SVGAGI (reference sequence). V was trimmed by 2 bases and J by 3 bases, leaving 7 bases between them. CDR3: CASSYGPKETQYF. The CDR3 coding sequence is TGTGCCAGCAGTTACGGCCCAAAAGAGACCCAGTACTTC.

There are many counts of this clonotype. This chain connects TRBV11-2 to TRBJ2-7, with D perhaps matching TRBD1 or TRBD2 (5 bases each). The V gene lost 4 bases and the J gene lost 3 bases, with 10 bases spanning the gap. This CDR3 comprises 13 residues. CDR1 is SGHAT, CDR2 FQNNGV, per germline. CDR3 in amino acids: CASSWDGIYEQYF. The CDR3 DNA reads TGTGCCAGCAGCTGGGACGGAATCTACGAGCAGTACTTC.

Regarding this clonotype: A read error is possible here, since a much larger clone lies one base away. The chain recombines TRBV7-9 with TRBJ2-2; D is unclear. Germline V gene data show CDR1 as SEHNR and CDR2 as FQNEAQ (reference sequence). The length of the CDR3 is 15 residues. V was trimmed by 6 bases and J by 7 bases, leaving 18 bases between them. CDR3 DNA: TGTGCCAGCAGTACAAGAAAAGGGTATAGCGGGGAGCTGTTTTTT. Translated: CASSTRKGYSGELFF.